The next 25 T cell receptor beta chains were all read from a single sample in a study of control samples from healthy donors and cancer patients. The assay was immunoSEQ multiplex PCR, and TCRdb's table has in-frame clones only and misses some. The sample includes 80,000 or so clones, approximately 92% of them seen just once. Sequencing used blood. The receptors come from a woman aged 60 to 75 in good health.

V usage is TRBV30 and J usage is TRBJ1-4; TRBD1 matches 11 bases. V shed 1 base and J 6 bases; nucleotides not matched to a gene: 4. Germline V gene data show CDR1 as GTSNPN and CDR2 as SVGIG (reference sequence). CDR3 size: 15 residues. In DNA, the CDR3 is TGTGCCTGGAGTGCCTCGGGACAGGGGGATGAAAAACTGTTTTTT. It yields the protein CAWSASGQGDEKLFF.

This chain joins TRBV19 and TRBJ1-5, with D unclear. V dropped 3 bases and J dropped 1 base, with 1 base sitting between them. The V gene's germline CDR1 is LNHDA and CDR2 SQIVND (reference sequence). The CDR3 spans 12 residues. The DNA for the CDR3 is TGTGCCAGTAGTATGAGCAATCAGCCCCAGCATTTT. It yields the protein CASSMSNQPQHF.

As concerns this clone: A read error may produce the germline difference seen at one junction end. V usage is TRBV2 and J usage is TRBJ2-1, with D perhaps matching TRBD1 (6 bases). CDR3 length equals 13 residues. CDR1 and CDR2 from the germline V gene are SNHLY and FYNNEI. The CDR3 loop reads CASREGVGGEQFF. The CDR3 bases are TGTGCCAGCAGGGAAGGGGTAGGGGGTGAGCAGTTCTTC.

The chain combines TRBV6-1 with TRBJ2-5, with D unclear. Trimming stripped 1 base from V and 5 bases from J, with 11 bases between. Germline values: CDR1 MNHNS, CDR2 SASEGT. The CDR3 contains 14 residues. The CDR3 DNA reads TGTGCCAGCAGTGAAGGGCCAGCCCGGGAGACCCAGTACTTC. Translated: CASSEGPARETQYF.

CDR3 residues: CASRSDRVGTEAFF. The CDR3 nucleotides are TGTGCCAGCAGGTCGGACAGGGTTGGCACTGAAGCTTTCTTT. The chain links TRBV6-4 to TRBJ1-1, with TRBD1 identical over 8 bases. The length of the CDR3 is 14 residues. Germline V gene data show CDR1 as MRHNA and CDR2 as SNTAGT. The junction had 7 bases not matched to a gene; V was cut back by 6 bases and J by 4 bases.

This rearrangement joins TRBV11-3 to TRBJ2-1; D is ambiguous. Trimming took 5 bases from V and 6 from J, leaving 8 bases between them. This CDR3 spans 12 amino acids. CDR1 is SGHNT, CDR2 YENEEA, per germline. The CDR3 reads CASSISSNEQFF. The CDR3 DNA reads TGTGCCAGCAGCATCTCGAGCAATGAGCAGTTCTTC.

This clone was recorded only once. V is TRBV12-2 and J is TRBJ2-6. TRBV12-2 is a recognized pseudogene. The length of the CDR3 is 21 residues. The CDR3 loop is CASRPCGPTANLSSGANVLTF. In DNA form, the CDR3 reads TGTGCAAGTCGCCCGTGCGGGCCGACAGCGAATCTGAGCTCTGGGGCCAACGTCCTGACTTTC.

The chain uses TRBV27 and TRBJ1-6; 7 nucleotides match TRBD1. This CDR3 comprises 16 residues. V lost 5 bases, J lost 8 bases, and 12 bases stayed unmatched. Germline assignment: CDR1 MNHEY and CDR2 SMNVEV (reference sequence). The CDR3: CASSDTPGGGYSPLHF. The CDR3 coding sequence is TGTGCCAGCAGTGATACCCCAGGGGGAGGTTATTCACCCCTCCACTTT.

V and J are TRBV5-4 and TRBJ2-3; 11 bases map to TRBD2. Germline CDR1 and CDR2: SGHNT and YYREEE (reference sequence). The CDR3 extends over 16 amino acids. V was clipped by 0 bases and J by 6 bases; unmatched bases: 6. The CDR3 DNA reads as TGTGCCAGCAGCTTGGTACTAGCGGGAGTTGGGGATACGCAGTATTTT. As protein: CASSLVLAGVGDTQYF.

This sequence joins TRBV29-1 and TRBJ2-7, with 7 positions matching TRBD1. J was trimmed by 3 bases and V by 4 bases; bases with no gene match: 3. The length of the CDR3 is 12 residues. Germline V gives CDR1 SQVTM, CDR2 ANQGSEA. CDR3 protein: CSVGDSYYEQYF. The CDR3 region has the DNA TGCAGCGTTGGGGACAGCTACTACGAGCAGTACTTC.

V gene TRBV5-4 combines with J gene TRBJ2-6; TRBD2 matches 7 bases. There are 16 residues in the CDR3. CDR1 is SGHNT and CDR2 is YYREEE in the germline V gene (reference sequence). Trimming took 2 bases from V and 2 from J; bases not matched to a gene: 4. CDR3 coding DNA: TGTGCCAGCAGCTTCGCGGGGGAGGCTGGGGCCAACGTCCTGACTTTC. It encodes CASSFAGEAGANVLTF.

The chain has TRBV5-6 and TRBJ1-2, with 10 nucleotides matching TRBD1. Trimming took 1 base from V and 3 from J; bases not matched to a gene: 6. Germline V lookup: CDR1 SGHDT, CDR2 YYEEEE. The CDR3 has 16 amino acids. CDR3 in amino acids: CASSLPTGTGDYGYTF. The DNA of the CDR3 is TGTGCCAGCAGCTTGCCAACCGGGACAGGGGACTATGGCTACACCTTC.

Comments on this clone: Other DNA variants within this sample encode the same CDR3. This rearrangement joins TRBV3-1 (or the pseudogene TRBV3-2) to TRBJ1-5, with 8 bases fitting TRBD1. Trimming removed 5 bases from V and 5 bases from J; junction bases left unmatched: 5. Germline-derived CDR1 and CDR2 are LGHDT and YNNKEL (reference sequence). CDR3 length equals 14 residues. CDR3 in amino acids: CASSFGQGHQPQHF. The CDR3 nucleotides read TGTGCCAGCAGCTTTGGACAGGGCCATCAGCCCCAGCATTTT.

The genes are TRBV12-3 or TRBV12-4 and TRBJ1-5; D gene unclear. V gave up 5 bases and J gave up 6 bases, with 11 bases separating them. This CDR3 has 13 amino acids. CDR3 in amino acids: CASSPYYGQPQHF. In DNA form, the CDR3 reads TGTGCCAGCAGTCCTTATTATGGTCAGCCCCAGCATTTT.

This chain joins TRBV5-1 and TRBJ2-2, with 9 bases that match TRBD1. This CDR3 has 15 amino acids. The germline gives CDR1 SGHRS, CDR2 YFSETQ. The V and J ends lost 4 bases and 3 bases, in that order; junction bases with no gene match: 4. CDR3 sequence: CASSTQGADTGELFF. In DNA, the CDR3 is TGCGCCAGCAGCACACAGGGGGCGGACACCGGGGAGCTGTTTTTT.

V gene TRBV28 combines with J gene TRBJ1-3; 7 bases match TRBD1. Trimming took 3 bases from V and 0 from J; bases not matched to a gene: 2. The CDR3 contains 15 residues. Germline values: CDR1 MDHEN, CDR2 SYDVKM. CDR3: CASSLGTASGNTIYF. The CDR3 DNA is TGTGCCAGCAGTTTGGGGACAGCCTCTGGAAACACCATATATTTT.

V and J are TRBV5-1 and TRBJ2-5; 9 positions agree with TRBD1. Germline CDR1 SGHRS, CDR2 YFSETQ. J lost 0 bases, V lost 0 bases, and 3 bases had no gene match. This CDR3 is 16 amino acids long. CDR3 bases: TGCGCCAGCAGCTTGGTAGGACAGGGGTACCAAGAGACCCAGTACTTC. This encodes CASSLVGQGYQETQYF.

The V call is TRBV24-1, the J call TRBJ2-1; 14 nucleotides line up with TRBD2. Germline CDR1 is KGHDR and CDR2 is SFDVKD. The trim removed 4 bases at V and 4 bases at J, leaving 14 bases unmatched. CDR3 length equals 20 residues. CDR3 DNA: TGTGCCACCAGTGACCCAACCGGGACTAGCGGGAGCATTGGGTACAATGAGCAGTTCTTC. Its protein is CATSDPTGTSGSIGYNEQFF.

The V gene is TRBV7-9, the J gene TRBJ2-2; TRBD1 might be the D (6 bases). CDR1 and CDR2 (germline): SEHNR, FQNEAQ (reference sequence). V lost 4 bases to trimming and J lost 2 bases, with 14 bases between them. The CDR3 has 16 amino acids. The CDR3, as DNA: TGTGCCAGCAGCTCACCCCGGGACACCAACACCGGGGAGCTGTTTTTT. Translating gives CASSSPRDTNTGELFF.

The genes are TRBV10-1 and TRBJ2-3; 8 nucleotides align to TRBD1. CDR1 and CDR2 (germline): WNHNN, SYGVQD (reference sequence). V was clipped by 0 bases and J by 7 bases; unmatched bases: 9. The CDR3 covers 16 residues. CDR3 protein: CASSESPSGGSYTQYF. CDR3 coding DNA: TGCGCCAGCAGTGAGTCGCCGTCAGGGGGCTCCTATACGCAGTATTTT.

This chain links TRBV4-3 with TRBJ1-3; a possible D gene is TRBD1 (5 bases). Trimming removed 4 bases at V and 4 bases at J, with 14 bases between. Per the germline V gene, CDR1 is LGHNA and CDR2 is YSLEER. CDR3 length: 15 residues. DNA for the CDR3: TGCGCCAGCAGCCTCAACCGGGACGGAGGAAACACCATATATTTT. This gives the protein CASSLNRDGGNTIYF.

The V gene is TRBV4-3, the J gene TRBJ1-4; D is possibly TRBD1 (6 bases). The CDR3 extends over 16 amino acids. Trimming left V 4 bases short and J 5 bases short, with 17 bases between. Germline V gene data show CDR1 as LGHNA and CDR2 as YSLEER. Written as DNA, the CDR3 is TGCGCCAGCAGCCCCGGGGGGGGCAGATTAAATGAAAAACTGTTTTTT. Protein product: CASSPGGGRLNEKLFF.

This chain links TRBV27 with TRBJ2-5; perhaps D is TRBD1 or TRBD2 (5 bases each). The CDR3 spans 15 residues. Trimming cost V 8 bases and J 1 base, with 17 bases left between them. Germline assignment: CDR1 MNHEY and CDR2 SMNVEV (reference sequence). For the CDR3, the DNA is TGTGCCAGCCAAAGAAACCGGGGCCTCCAAGAGACCCAGTACTTC. Translation: CASQRNRGLQETQYF.

The rearrangement joins TRBV5-1 to TRBJ2-1, with TRBD2 matching 11 bases. The length of the CDR3 is 14 residues. V was pared by 4 bases and J by 10 bases, with 7 bases of the junction left unmatched. Germline CDR1 SGHRS, CDR2 YFSETQ. The CDR3 sequence: CASSGTGTSGEQFF. The CDR3 DNA reads as TGCGCCAGCAGCGGCACCGGGACTAGCGGCGAGCAGTTCTTC.

This chain connects TRBV9 to TRBJ2-7, with TRBD2 matching 8 bases. V was clipped by 3 bases and J by 4 bases; unmatched bases: 6. CDR3 size: 14 residues. CDR1 is SGDLS and CDR2 is YYNGEE in the germline V gene. The CDR3 loop reads CASSAAGTSYEQYF. In DNA, the CDR3 is TGTGCCAGCAGCGCTGCCGGGACTAGTTACGAGCAGTACTTC.